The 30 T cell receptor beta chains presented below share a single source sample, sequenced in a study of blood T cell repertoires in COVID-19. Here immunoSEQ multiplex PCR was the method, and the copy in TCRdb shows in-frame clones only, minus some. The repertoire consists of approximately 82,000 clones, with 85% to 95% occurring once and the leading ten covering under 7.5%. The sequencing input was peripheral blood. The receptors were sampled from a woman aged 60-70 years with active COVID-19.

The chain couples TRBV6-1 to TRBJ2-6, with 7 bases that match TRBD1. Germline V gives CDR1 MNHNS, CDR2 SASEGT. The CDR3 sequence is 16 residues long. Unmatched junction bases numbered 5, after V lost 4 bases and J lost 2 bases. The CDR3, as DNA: TGTGCCAGCAGTGTAACAGGGGCGGCTGGGGCCAACGTCCTGACTTTC. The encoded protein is CASSVTGAAGANVLTF.

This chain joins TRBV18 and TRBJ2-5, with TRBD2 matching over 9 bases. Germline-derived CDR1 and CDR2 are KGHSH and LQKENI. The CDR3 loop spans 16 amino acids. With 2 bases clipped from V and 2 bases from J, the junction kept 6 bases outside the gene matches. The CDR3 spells CASSPKAGGAQETQYF. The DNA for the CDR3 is TGTGCCAGCTCACCAAAAGCGGGAGGTGCGCAAGAGACCCAGTACTTC. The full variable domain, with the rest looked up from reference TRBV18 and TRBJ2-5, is NAGVMQNPRHLVRRRGQEARLRCSPMKGHSHVYWYRQLPEEGLKFMVYLQKENIIDESGMPKERFSAEFPKEGPSILRIQQVVRGDSAAYFCASSPKAGGAQETQYFGPGTRLLVL.

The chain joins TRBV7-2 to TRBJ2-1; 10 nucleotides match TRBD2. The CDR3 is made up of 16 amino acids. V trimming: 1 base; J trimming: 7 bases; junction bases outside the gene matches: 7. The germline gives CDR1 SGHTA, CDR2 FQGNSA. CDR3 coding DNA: TGTGCCAGCAGCTTAGGAGGTAGCGGGAGGAAAAATGAGCAGTTCTTC. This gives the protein CASSLGGSGRKNEQFF.

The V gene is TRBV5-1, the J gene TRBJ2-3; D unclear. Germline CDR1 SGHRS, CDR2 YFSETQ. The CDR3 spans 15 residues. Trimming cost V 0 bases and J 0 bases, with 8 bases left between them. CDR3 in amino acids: CASSLASASTDTQYF. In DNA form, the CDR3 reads TGCGCCAGCAGCTTGGCCAGTGCTAGCACAGATACGCAGTATTTT.

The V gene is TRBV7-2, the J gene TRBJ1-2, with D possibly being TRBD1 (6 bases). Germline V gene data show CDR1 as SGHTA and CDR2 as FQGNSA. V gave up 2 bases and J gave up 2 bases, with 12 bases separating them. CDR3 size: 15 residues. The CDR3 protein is CASSLNGGGNYGYTF. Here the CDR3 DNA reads TGTGCCAGCAGCTTAAATGGGGGCGGGAACTATGGCTACACCTTC.

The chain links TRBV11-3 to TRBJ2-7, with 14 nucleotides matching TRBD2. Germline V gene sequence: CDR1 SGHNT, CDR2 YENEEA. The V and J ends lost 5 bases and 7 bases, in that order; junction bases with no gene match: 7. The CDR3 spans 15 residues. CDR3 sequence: CASSVAGLAGDEQYF. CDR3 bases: TGTGCCAGCAGCGTGGCGGGACTAGCGGGAGATGAGCAGTACTTC.

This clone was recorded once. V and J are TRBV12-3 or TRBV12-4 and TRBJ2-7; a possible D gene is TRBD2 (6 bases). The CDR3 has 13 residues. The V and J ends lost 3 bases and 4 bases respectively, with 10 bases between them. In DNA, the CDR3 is TGTGCCAGCAGTTTCGGGGGTGGGTACGAGCAGTACTTC. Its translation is CASSFGGGYEQYF.

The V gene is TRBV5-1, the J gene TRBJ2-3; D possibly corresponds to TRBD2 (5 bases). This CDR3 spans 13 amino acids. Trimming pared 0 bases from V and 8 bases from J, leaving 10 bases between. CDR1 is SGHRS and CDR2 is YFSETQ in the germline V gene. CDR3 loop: CASSLDGKGTQYF. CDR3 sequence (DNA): TGCGCCAGCAGCTTGGACGGGAAGGGTACGCAGTATTTT.

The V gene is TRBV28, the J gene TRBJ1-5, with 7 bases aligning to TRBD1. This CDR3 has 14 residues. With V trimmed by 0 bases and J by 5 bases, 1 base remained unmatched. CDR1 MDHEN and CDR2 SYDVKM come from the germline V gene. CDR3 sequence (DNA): TGTGCCAGCAGTTTATGGAGGGGGCATCAGCCCCAGCATTTT. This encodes CASSLWRGHQPQHF.

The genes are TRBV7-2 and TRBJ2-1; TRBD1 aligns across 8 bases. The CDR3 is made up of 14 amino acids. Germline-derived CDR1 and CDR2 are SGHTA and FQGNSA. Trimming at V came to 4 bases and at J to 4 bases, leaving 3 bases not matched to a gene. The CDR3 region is CASSYRDRYNEQFF. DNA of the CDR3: TGTGCCAGCAGCTACCGGGACAGGTACAATGAGCAGTTCTTC.

The CDR3: CASTRGGGRGYTF. The CDR3 nucleotides read TGTGCCAGCACCAGAGGGGGGGGCAGGGGCTACACCTTC. The chain uses TRBV7-8 and TRBJ1-2; TRBD1 might be the D (6 bases). The CDR3 sequence is 13 residues long. Germline lookup yields CDR1 SGHVS and CDR2 FQNEAQ. V shed 7 bases and J shed 8 bases, with 17 bases lying between them.

The CDR3 DNA reads as TGCGCCAGCAGCGGGACAAATAAGGGCTCCTACGAGCAGTACTTC. Translating it yields CASSGTNKGSYEQYF. This chain links TRBV5-1 with TRBJ2-7; D possibly corresponds to TRBD1 (6 bases). CDR1 and CDR2 from the germline V gene are SGHRS and YFSETQ. The CDR3 consists of 15 residues. Trimming cost V 4 bases and J 0 bases, with 14 bases left between them.

The CDR3 DNA follows: TGTGCCATCAGCCGACTAGCGGGAGGACTGTACTACGAGCAGTACTTC. Translation gives CAISRLAGGLYYEQYF. J is TRBJ2-7 and V is TRBV10-3, with 13 nucleotides matching TRBD2. The CDR3 loop spans 16 amino acids. Germline V lookup: CDR1 ENHRY, CDR2 SYGVKD. V dropped 6 bases and J dropped 3; count of bases not matched to a gene: 8.

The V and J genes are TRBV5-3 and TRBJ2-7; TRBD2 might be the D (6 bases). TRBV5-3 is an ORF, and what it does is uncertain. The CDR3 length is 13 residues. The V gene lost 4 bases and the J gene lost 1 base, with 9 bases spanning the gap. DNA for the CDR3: TGTGCCAGAAGCCCTGGGGGGTCCTACGAGCAGTACTTC. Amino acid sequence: CARSPGGSYEQYF.

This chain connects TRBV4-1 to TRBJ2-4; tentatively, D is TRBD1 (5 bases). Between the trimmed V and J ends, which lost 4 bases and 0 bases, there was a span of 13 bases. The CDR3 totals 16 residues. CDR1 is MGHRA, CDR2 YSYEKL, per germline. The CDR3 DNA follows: TGCGCCAGCAGCCTGACAGACCTTTTAGCCAAAAACATTCAGTACTTC. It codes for CASSLTDLLAKNIQYF.

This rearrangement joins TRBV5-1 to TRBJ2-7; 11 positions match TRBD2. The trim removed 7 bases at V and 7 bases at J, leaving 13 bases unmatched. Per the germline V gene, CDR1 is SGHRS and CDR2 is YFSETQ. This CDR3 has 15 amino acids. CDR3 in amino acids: CASGGALAGVGEQYF. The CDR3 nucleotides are TGCGCCAGCGGGGGGGCACTAGCGGGAGTCGGGGAGCAGTACTTC.

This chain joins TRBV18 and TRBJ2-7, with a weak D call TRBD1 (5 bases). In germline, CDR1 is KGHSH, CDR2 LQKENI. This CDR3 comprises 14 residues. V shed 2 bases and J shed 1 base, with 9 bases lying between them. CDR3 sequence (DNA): TGTGCCAGCTCACCATACGACAGTTCCTACGAGCAGTACTTC. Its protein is CASSPYDSSYEQYF.

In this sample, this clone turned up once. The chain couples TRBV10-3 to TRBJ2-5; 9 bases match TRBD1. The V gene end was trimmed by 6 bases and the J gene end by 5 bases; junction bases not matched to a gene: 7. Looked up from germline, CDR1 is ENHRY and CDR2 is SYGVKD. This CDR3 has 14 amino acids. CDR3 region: CAIRPGQGDETQYF. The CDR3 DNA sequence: TGTGCCATCAGACCGGGACAGGGAGATGAGACCCAGTACTTC.

The CDR3 region is CASSQTGASTDTQYF. Written as DNA, the CDR3 is TGTGCCAGCAGCCAGACAGGGGCTAGCACAGATACGCAGTATTTT. This chain joins TRBV7-6 and TRBJ2-3; 8 nucleotides match TRBD1. V lost 5 bases, J lost 0 bases, and 4 bases stayed unmatched. Germline CDR1 reads SGHVS; CDR2 reads FNYEAQ. This CDR3 has 15 amino acids.

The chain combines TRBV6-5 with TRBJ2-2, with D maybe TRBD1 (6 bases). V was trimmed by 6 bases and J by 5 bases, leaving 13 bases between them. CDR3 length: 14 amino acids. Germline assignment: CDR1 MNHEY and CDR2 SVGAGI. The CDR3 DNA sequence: TGTGCCAGCAGAGCCGGGACACAAACCGGGGAGCTGTTTTTT. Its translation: CASRAGTQTGELFF.

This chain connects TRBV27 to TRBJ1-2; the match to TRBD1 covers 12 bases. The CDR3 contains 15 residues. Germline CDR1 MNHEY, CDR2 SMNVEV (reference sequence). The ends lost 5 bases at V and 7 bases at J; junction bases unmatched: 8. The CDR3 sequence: CASSIAGTGGPGYTF. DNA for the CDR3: TGTGCCAGCAGTATTGCCGGGACAGGGGGCCCTGGCTACACCTTC.

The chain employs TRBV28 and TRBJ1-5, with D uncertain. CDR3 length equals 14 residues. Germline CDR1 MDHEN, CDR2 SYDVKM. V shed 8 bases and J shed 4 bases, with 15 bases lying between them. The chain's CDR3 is CASGQAVSNQPQHF. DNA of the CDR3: TGTGCCAGCGGGCAGGCAGTTAGTAATCAGCCCCAGCATTTT.

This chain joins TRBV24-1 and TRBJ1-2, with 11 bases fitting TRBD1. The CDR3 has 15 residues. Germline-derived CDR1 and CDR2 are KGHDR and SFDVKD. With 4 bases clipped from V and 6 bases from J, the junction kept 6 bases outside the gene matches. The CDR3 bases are TGTGCCACCAGTGAGCGGGACAGGGGGTGGAATGGCTACACCTTC. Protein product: CATSERDRGWNGYTF.

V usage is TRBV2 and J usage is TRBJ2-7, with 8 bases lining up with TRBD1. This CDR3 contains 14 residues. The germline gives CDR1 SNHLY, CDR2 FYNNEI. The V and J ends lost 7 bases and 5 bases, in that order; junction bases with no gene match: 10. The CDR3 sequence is CASTSGGRWDEQYF. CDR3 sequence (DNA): TGTGCCAGCACCTCAGGGGGCCGGTGGGACGAGCAGTACTTC.

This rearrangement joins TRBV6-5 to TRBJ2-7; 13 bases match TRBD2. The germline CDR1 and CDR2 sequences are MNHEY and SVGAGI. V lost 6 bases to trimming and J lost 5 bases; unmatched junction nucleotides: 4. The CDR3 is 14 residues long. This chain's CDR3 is CASRQGLAGDEQYF. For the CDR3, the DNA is TGTGCCAGCAGACAAGGACTAGCGGGAGACGAGCAGTACTTC.

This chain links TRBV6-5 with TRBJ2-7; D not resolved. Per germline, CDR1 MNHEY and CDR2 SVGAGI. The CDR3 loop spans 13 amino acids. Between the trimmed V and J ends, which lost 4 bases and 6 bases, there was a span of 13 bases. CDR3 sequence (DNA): TGTGCCAGCAGTTCACGACCCTCGGGCGAGCAGTACTTC. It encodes CASSSRPSGEQYF.

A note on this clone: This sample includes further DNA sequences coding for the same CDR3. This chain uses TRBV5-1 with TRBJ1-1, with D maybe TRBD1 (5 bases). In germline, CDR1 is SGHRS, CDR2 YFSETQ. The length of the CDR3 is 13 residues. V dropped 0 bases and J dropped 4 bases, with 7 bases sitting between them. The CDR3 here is CASSLGGGTEAFF. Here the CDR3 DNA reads TGCGCCAGCAGCTTGGGGGGCGGCACTGAAGCTTTCTTT.

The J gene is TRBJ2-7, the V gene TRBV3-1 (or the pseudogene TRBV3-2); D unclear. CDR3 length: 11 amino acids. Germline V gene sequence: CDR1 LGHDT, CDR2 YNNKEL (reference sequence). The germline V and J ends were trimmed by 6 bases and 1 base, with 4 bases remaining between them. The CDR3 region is CASSLSYEQYF. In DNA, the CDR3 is TGTGCCAGCAGTTTATCCTACGAGCAGTACTTC.

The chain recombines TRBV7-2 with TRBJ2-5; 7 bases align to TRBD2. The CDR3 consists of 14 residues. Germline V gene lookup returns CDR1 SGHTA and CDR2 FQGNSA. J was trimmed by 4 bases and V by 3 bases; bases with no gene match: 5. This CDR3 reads CASSLSGVAETQYF. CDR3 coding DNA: TGTGCCAGCAGCTTGAGCGGGGTAGCAGAGACCCAGTACTTC.

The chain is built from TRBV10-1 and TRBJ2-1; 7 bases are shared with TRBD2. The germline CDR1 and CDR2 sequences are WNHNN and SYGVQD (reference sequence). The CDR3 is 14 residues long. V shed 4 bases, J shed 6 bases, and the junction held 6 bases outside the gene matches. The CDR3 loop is CASSVEGGSNEQFF. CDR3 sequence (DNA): TGCGCCAGCAGTGTGGAGGGAGGGTCCAATGAGCAGTTCTTC.